Following are 27 T cell receptor beta chains from one sample sequenced in a study of shared clonotypes between healthy human individuals. Selected positively for CCR7 and CD45RO-negative, naive CD8 cells excluded terminally differentiated effector memory CD45RA+ cells. Sequenced by immunoSEQ multiplex PCR; TCRdb stores in-frame clones only, minus some. Of around 2,000,000 clones in the sample, 90% to 95% are singletons; the top ten hold around 1.7%. Sequencing was done on a sample of naive CD8+ T cells from PBMCs. The receptors were sampled from a man between 18 and 29 years old in good health. Some clones in this sample may be carry-over from other donors' samples.

This chain uses TRBV29-1 with TRBJ2-1, with a tentative D call TRBD1 (5 bases). The CDR3 totals 10 residues. The germline gives CDR1 SQVTM, CDR2 ANQGSEA. The ends were cut back, 5 bases at V and 9 bases at J, with 8 bases in the middle. The CDR3 region has the DNA TGCAGCGTTTTTCAGGGTGAGCAGTTCTTC. This gives the protein CSVFQGEQFF.

The chain is built from TRBV15 and TRBJ1-5; possibly TRBD1 for D (5 bases). Germline V lookup: CDR1 LNHNV, CDR2 YYDKDF (reference sequence). The V gene lost 8 bases and the J gene lost 4 bases, with 15 bases spanning the gap. This CDR3 comprises 14 residues. CDR3 in DNA: TGTGCCACCCGCCCCCGGGACCTTAATCAGCCCCAGCATTTT. Protein sequence: CATRPRDLNQPQHF.

This chain links TRBV5-1 with TRBJ2-1; D gene unclear. The CDR3 is made up of 13 amino acids. Germline CDR1 is SGHRS and CDR2 is YFSETQ. The V end lost 0 bases, the J end lost 6 bases, and 7 bases lay between the germline ends. CDR3 residues: CASSLVRSNEQFF. CDR3 sequence (DNA): TGCGCCAGCAGCTTGGTACGTTCCAATGAGCAGTTCTTC.

V usage is TRBV28 and J usage is TRBJ1-4; D gene ambiguous. Trimming removed 5 bases at V and 3 bases at J, with 13 bases between. Germline V lookup: CDR1 MDHEN, CDR2 SYDVKM. This CDR3 comprises 15 residues. CDR3 nucleotides: TGTGCCAGCAGTCTACCGGGGAGGGCTAATGAAAAACTGTTTTTT. This translates into CASSLPGRANEKLFF.

The chain couples TRBV9 to TRBJ2-1, with 7 bases fitting TRBD2. Per the germline V gene, CDR1 is SGDLS and CDR2 is YYNGEE. V shed 3 bases and J 4 bases; nucleotides not matched to a gene: 7. This CDR3 has 15 residues. In nucleotides, the CDR3 is TGTGCCAGCAGCGCCTCTGCGGGAGAGTACAATGAGCAGTTCTTC. It translates to CASSASAGEYNEQFF. The full variable domain, rest sourced from reference TRBV9 and TRBJ2-1, is DSGVTQTPKHLITATGQRVTLRCSPRSGDLSVYWYQQSLDQGLQFLIQYYNGEERAKGNILERFSAQQFPDLHSELNLSSLELGDSALYFCASSASAGEYNEQFFGPGTRLTVL.

This clone was counted once. The chain combines TRBV7-9 with TRBJ2-7; 9 bases line up with TRBD1. The CDR3 contains 15 residues. Germline V gives CDR1 SEHNR, CDR2 FQNEAQ (reference sequence). The V and J ends lost 4 bases and 3 bases, in that order; junction bases with no gene match: 7. The CDR3: CASSSRGTGNYEQYF. In DNA, the CDR3 is TGTGCCAGCAGCTCCCGTGGGACAGGGAACTACGAGCAGTACTTC.

The genes are TRBV11-2 and TRBJ2-1, with TRBD2 matching 11 bases. Germline CDR1 and CDR2: SGHAT and FQNNGV. The CDR3 extends over 19 amino acids. Trimming cost V 5 bases and J 0 bases; bases outside gene matches: 12. The CDR3 DNA reads as TGTGCCAGCAGCCTCGGACTAGCGGGTCCCCCGAGCTCCTACAATGAGCAGTTCTTC. It translates to CASSLGLAGPPSSYNEQFF.

In the case of this clone: In the same sample, other DNA sequences code for this CDR3. The genes are TRBV19 and TRBJ2-7; perhaps D is TRBD1 or TRBD2 (5 bases each). CDR1 is LNHDA and CDR2 is SQIVND in the germline V gene (reference sequence). This CDR3 has 15 residues. V was shortened by 2 bases and J by 0 bases, with 11 bases between the two germline ends. The DNA of the CDR3 is TGTGCCAGTAGTATATGGGCAGGGAGCTCCTACGAGCAGTACTTC. Translated: CASSIWAGSSYEQYF.

The gene calls are TRBV6-5 and TRBJ2-7; D remains ambiguous. Germline assignment: CDR1 MNHEY and CDR2 SVGAGI. Trimming cost V 6 bases and J 2 bases, with 14 bases left between them. The CDR3 spans 14 residues. The CDR3 spells CASSPYSAAYEQYF. CDR3 DNA sequence: TGTGCCAGCAGCCCTTACAGCGCTGCCTACGAGCAGTACTTC.

There are a few counts of this clone. V and J are TRBV7-9 and TRBJ1-1; D gene uncertain. There are 15 residues in the CDR3. The germline V gene encodes CDR1 SEHNR and CDR2 FQNEAQ (reference sequence). Trimming removed 1 base from V and 1 base from J, with 10 bases in between. CDR3 in amino acids: CASSLVVGKNTEAFF. DNA of the CDR3: TGTGCCAGCAGCTTAGTGGTCGGCAAGAACACTGAAGCTTTCTTT.

V usage is TRBV6-5 and J usage is TRBJ1-1, with TRBD1 matching over 9 bases. The germline gives CDR1 MNHEY, CDR2 SVGAGI. V lost 0 bases, J lost 6 bases, and 8 bases stayed unmatched. This CDR3 has 16 amino acids. Here the CDR3 DNA reads TGTGCCAGCAGTTACTCCGGGACAGGGTGGGCTTCTGAAGCTTTCTTT. Translated, it gives CASSYSGTGWASEAFF.

This chain links TRBV11-2 with TRBJ1-1, with D perhaps matching TRBD1 (5 bases). Per germline, CDR1 SGHAT and CDR2 FQNNGV. Trimming shortened V by 10 bases and J by 2 bases, and 20 bases separated the two germline ends. The CDR3 is 15 residues long. CDR3 coding DNA: TGTGCCACCATGGGGGGGATGGGGGAAAACACTGAAGCTTTCTTT. This gives the protein CATMGGMGENTEAFF. Variable domain in full (rest from reference TRBV11-2 and TRBJ1-1): EAGVAQSPRYKIIEKRQSVAFWCNPISGHATLYWYQQILGQGPKLLIQFQNNGVVDDSQLPKDRFSAERLKGVDSTLKIQPAKLEDSAVYLCATMGGMGENTEAFFGQGTRLTVV.

V and J are TRBV2 and TRBJ1-2; a weak D match, TRBD1 (5 bases). V lost 6 bases, J lost 2 bases, and 16 bases lay in between. The CDR3 extends over 15 amino acids. The germline V gene has CDR1 SNHLY and CDR2 FYNNEI. Here the CDR3 reads CASRSPGQLNYGYTF. The CDR3 DNA reads TGTGCCAGCAGGAGTCCGGGGCAGCTAAACTATGGCTACACCTTC.

The chain has TRBV4-1 and TRBJ2-5; D is uncertain. V lost 4 bases to trimming and J lost 3 bases, with 12 bases between them. Germline CDR1 and CDR2: MGHRA and YSYEKL. The CDR3 extends over 14 amino acids. The CDR3 nucleotides read TGCGCCAGCAGCCCAAAGGCAGAAAAAGAGACCCAGTACTTC. Its translation: CASSPKAEKETQYF.

V gene TRBV27 combines with J gene TRBJ2-7; maybe TRBD1 (6 bases). This CDR3 has 15 amino acids. Germline CDR1 is MNHEY and CDR2 is SMNVEV (reference sequence). V lost 5 bases to trimming and J lost 0 bases, with 14 bases between them. This CDR3 is CASSVAGVSSYEQYF. In nucleotides, the CDR3 is TGTGCCAGCAGTGTGGCAGGGGTGAGCTCCTACGAGCAGTACTTC.

Worth noting for this clone: Distinct nucleotide sequences in the sample also encode this CDR3. The J gene is TRBJ2-7, the V gene TRBV29-1; TRBD1 matches 8 bases. The CDR3 loop spans 13 amino acids. CDR1 and CDR2 from the germline V gene are SQVTM and ANQGSEA. The junction had 5 bases not matched to a gene; V was cut back by 7 bases and J by 0 bases. The CDR3, as DNA: TGCAGCGGTCGGGACAGGAGCTCCTACGAGCAGTACTTC. This encodes CSGRDRSSYEQYF.

This clone was picked up a small number of times. V gene TRBV27 combines with J gene TRBJ1-1; 8 bases line up with TRBD1. This CDR3 is 14 amino acids long. Germline CDR1 MNHEY, CDR2 SMNVEV (reference sequence). J gave up 1 base and V 7 bases, and 5 bases lay outside the gene matches. CDR3 bases: TGTGCCAGCACAATGGGGACAGGGAACACTGAAGCTTTCTTT. Its protein product is CASTMGTGNTEAFF.

This chain joins TRBV5-1 and TRBJ2-1; D might be TRBD2 (6 bases). The ends were cut back, 4 bases at V and 5 bases at J, with 16 bases in the middle. CDR3 size: 15 residues. Germline V gene lookup returns CDR1 SGHRS and CDR2 YFSETQ. CDR3 nucleotides: TGCGCCAGCAGCCACCCGGGACTCTATAACAATGAGCAGTTCTTC. As protein: CASSHPGLYNNEQFF.

The rearrangement links TRBV9 to TRBJ2-3, with D perhaps TRBD1 or TRBD2 (5 bases each). Trimming cost V 3 bases and J 2 bases, with 16 bases left between them. Germline V gene lookup returns CDR1 SGDLS and CDR2 YYNGEE. This CDR3 spans 16 amino acids. For the CDR3, the DNA is TGTGCCAGCAGCGAAAGGGGACGGGTACACACAGATACGCAGTATTTT. Its protein is CASSERGRVHTDTQYF.

About this clone itself: This specimen includes other DNA sequences encoding the same CDR3. The chain combines TRBV30 with TRBJ1-1, with no clear D. Germline V gene lookup returns CDR1 GTSNPN and CDR2 SVGIG (reference sequence). CDR3 length: 15 residues. V was trimmed by 1 base and J by 1 base, leaving 13 bases between them. The CDR3 protein is CAWSGPRTPNTEAFF. The CDR3, as DNA: TGTGCCTGGAGTGGACCAAGGACCCCGAACACTGAAGCTTTCTTT.

CDR3 sequence reads: CASSLTRHYGYTF. As DNA, the CDR3 is TGTGCCAGCAGCTTAACCCGACACTATGGCTACACCTTC. The chain has TRBV7-9 and TRBJ1-2; D gene ambiguous. Trimming took 2 bases from V and 3 from J, leaving 7 bases between them. Germline CDR1 is SEHNR and CDR2 is FQNEAQ (reference sequence). CDR3 length equals 13 residues.

This chain links TRBV7-9 with TRBJ2-5; D tentatively reads TRBD1 or TRBD2 (5 bases each). The CDR3 totals 14 residues. Germline values: CDR1 SEHNR, CDR2 FQNEAQ (reference sequence). Between the trimmed V and J ends, which lost 5 bases and 5 bases, there was a span of 15 bases. This chain's CDR3 is CASSHEDGTETQYF. The CDR3 nucleotides read TGTGCCAGCAGCCACGAGGATGGGACCGAGACCCAGTACTTC.

This rearrangement joins TRBV27 to TRBJ2-1; D remains unclear. CDR1 MNHEY and CDR2 SMNVEV come from the germline V gene (reference sequence). V shed 4 bases and J shed 0 bases, with 7 bases lying between them. This CDR3 region has 14 residues. The CDR3 DNA reads as TGTGCCAGCAGTTCGGTCGGCTCCTACAATGAGCAGTTCTTC. This gives the protein CASSSVGSYNEQFF.

V usage is TRBV6-5 and J usage is TRBJ2-7; D is possibly TRBD1 (5 bases). Germline V gives CDR1 MNHEY, CDR2 SVGAGI. The CDR3 runs to 14 residues. Trimming removed 2 bases from V and 6 bases from J, with 14 bases in between. For the CDR3, the DNA is TGTGCCAGCAGTTACGTCGGGCGAAGGGGCGAGCAGTACTTC. Its translation is CASSYVGRRGEQYF.

J is TRBJ2-3 and V is TRBV5-1, with D perhaps matching TRBD2 (6 bases). CDR1 is SGHRS and CDR2 is YFSETQ in the germline V gene. The length of the CDR3 is 16 residues. V was cut by 5 bases and J by 2 bases, with 18 bases left in between. The chain's CDR3 is CASSPRVSGYTDTQYF. DNA of the CDR3: TGCGCCAGCAGTCCTCGGGTTAGCGGTTACACAGATACGCAGTATTTT. Full variable domain (rest looked up from reference TRBV5-1 and TRBJ2-3): KAGVTQTPRYLIKTRGQQVTLSCSPISGHRSVSWYQQTPGQGLQFLFEYFSETQRNKGNFPGRFSGRQFSNSRSEMNVSTLELGDSALYLCASSPRVSGYTDTQYFGPGTRLTVL.

In its sample, this clone was seen once. V usage is TRBV7-9 and J usage is TRBJ1-1; D remains ambiguous. Trimming left V 5 bases short and J 4 bases short, with 14 bases between. Looked up from germline, CDR1 is SEHNR and CDR2 is FQNEAQ (reference sequence). This CDR3 is 14 amino acids long. The CDR3 DNA reads as TGTGCCAGCAGCCAAGGCCCCAAAGGCACTGAAGCTTTCTTT. This encodes CASSQGPKGTEAFF. Together with reference TRBV7-9 and TRBJ1-1, the CDR3 gives the full variable domain: DTGVSQNPRHKITKRGQNVTFRCDPISEHNRLYWYRQTLGQGPEFLTYFQNEAQLEKSRLLSDRFSAERPKGSFSTLEIQRTEQGDSAMYLCASSQGPKGTEAFFGQGTRLTVV.

V and J are TRBV28 and TRBJ1-4, with D hard to call. Trimming removed 1 base from V and 0 bases from J, with 12 bases in between. Germline V CDR1 and CDR2: MDHEN, SYDVKM. The CDR3 is 17 amino acids. CDR3 sequence reads: CASSLFAEATTNEKLFF. The CDR3 DNA reads as TGTGCCAGCAGTTTATTCGCAGAAGCTACAACTAATGAAAAACTGTTTTTT.